Below are 22 T cell receptor beta chains sequenced from a single sample in a study of T cell responses to AZD1222 COVID-19 vaccine (dated by TCRdb to the early 2020s). What the time point label conveys for this sample: baseline before first vaccination. In the paper's terms, the treatment or condition label means: meningococcal conjugate vaccine given as trial control. Library creation used the immunoSEQ multiplex PCR assay. The table comes from immuneACCESS by way of TCRdb, which keeps in-frame sequences with V and J called. Part of the clones is missing from these tables; in studies checked, under half for an unresolved V gene and the rest for unknown reasons. This sample has around 88,000 clones in its table, and about 86% of those were observed once. Jointly, the top ten make up around 10% of the sample. This sample comprised peripheral blood, obtained on day 0 of MenACWY control vaccination. The receptors here all came from an adult in good health.

This chain links TRBV19 with TRBJ2-2; TRBD1 aligns across 11 bases. V was pared by 7 bases and J by 6 bases, with 7 bases of the junction left unmatched. Germline V gives CDR1 LNHDA, CDR2 SQIVND (reference sequence). The CDR3 extends over 15 amino acids. In DNA, the CDR3 is TGTGCCAGTATCCCTGGACAGGGGGCGTCCGGGGAGCTGTTTTTT. Its translation is CASIPGQGASGELFF.

The J gene is TRBJ2-2, the V gene TRBV4-2, with D tentatively TRBD1 (5 bases). Germline V CDR1 and CDR2: LGHNA, YNFKEQ. Trimming removed 8 bases from V and 9 bases from J, with 19 bases in between. The CDR3 is 14 amino acids. The CDR3 reads CASATDSNSRELFF. The CDR3 DNA is TGTGCCAGCGCTACTGACAGTAACTCCCGGGAGCTGTTTTTT.

V usage is TRBV5-1 and J usage is TRBJ1-4, with 9 bases that match TRBD1. CDR1 and CDR2 from the germline V gene are SGHRS and YFSETQ. The CDR3 is 14 amino acids. The V segment lost 1 base and the J segment 7 bases; nucleotides outside the gene matches: 2. CDR3 in DNA: TGCGCCAGCAGCTTGAGACAGGGGGGTGAAAAACTGTTTTTT. Translated: CASSLRQGGEKLFF.

The chain has TRBV11-3 and TRBJ2-3, with 8 nucleotides matching TRBD1. In germline, CDR1 is SGHNT, CDR2 YENEEA. CDR3 size: 15 residues. With V trimmed by 5 bases and J by 0 bases, 4 bases remained unmatched. The CDR3 bases are TGTGCCAGCAGCCAGGGGACAGGCAGCACAGATACGCAGTATTTT. Its translation is CASSQGTGSTDTQYF.

This chain uses TRBV20-1 with TRBJ1-5; D remains ambiguous. With 3 bases removed from V and 3 bases from J, the gap between germline ends came to 9 bases. The germline CDR1 and CDR2 sequences are DFQATT and SNEGSKA (reference sequence). The CDR3 contains 13 residues. The CDR3 nucleotides read TGCAGTGCTAGTTTAGCAGACAATCAGCCCCAGCATTTT. Its protein product is CSASLADNQPQHF.

The chain carries TRBV29-1 and TRBJ2-1; the match to TRBD2 covers 10 bases. Germline CDR1 and CDR2: SQVTM and ANQGSEA. J lost 4 bases, V lost 7 bases, and 1 base had no gene match. The CDR3 spans 12 residues. CDR3 DNA sequence: TGCAGCGGGACTAGCGGTTACAATGAGCAGTTCTTC. This translates into CSGTSGYNEQFF.

The chain couples TRBV19 to TRBJ2-4; TRBD1 matches at 8 bases. After removal of 6 bases from V and 8 bases from J, the junction contained 12 bases not matched to a gene. Germline CDR1 reads LNHDA; CDR2 reads SQIVND (reference sequence). There are 15 residues in the CDR3. The CDR3 loop is CASRGPRGPGDIQYF. CDR3 bases: TGTGCCAGTAGGGGCCCCAGGGGGCCGGGGGACATTCAGTACTTC.

This clone was recorded only once. The CDR3 protein is CAWGQGWGTEAFF. CDR3 DNA: TGTGCCTGGGGTCAGGGCTGGGGGACTGAAGCTTTCTTT. J is TRBJ1-1 and V is TRBV30, with D perhaps matching TRBD1 (5 bases). CDR1 is GTSNPN, CDR2 SVGIG, per germline (reference sequence). With 5 bases removed from V and 5 bases from J, the gap between germline ends came to 15 bases. CDR3 size: 13 residues.

This clone has more than one count but fewer than ten. The CDR3 loop reads CAIRAGGQPNEKLFF. CDR3 DNA sequence: TGTGCCATCAGGGCGGGTGGGCAGCCTAATGAAAAACTGTTTTTT. This chain uses TRBV10-3 with TRBJ1-4, with D unresolved. Trimming removed 6 bases at V and 3 bases at J, with 14 bases between. The CDR3 contains 15 residues. Germline V gene sequence: CDR1 ENHRY, CDR2 SYGVKD.

This rearrangement joins TRBV10-3 to TRBJ1-5; D unresolved. The length of the CDR3 is 15 residues. The ends were cut back, 3 bases at V and 0 bases at J, with 9 bases in the middle. The germline gives CDR1 ENHRY, CDR2 SYGVKD. The CDR3 is CAISDYGSSNQPQHF. As DNA, the CDR3 is TGTGCCATCAGTGACTACGGGAGTAGCAATCAGCCCCAGCATTTT.

This chain uses TRBV6-2 or TRBV6-3 with TRBJ2-7; 9 bases fit TRBD1. With V trimmed by 4 bases and J by 2 bases, 6 bases remained unmatched. CDR1 is MNHEY and CDR2 is SVGEGT in the germline V gene. The CDR3 is 15 residues long. The CDR3 DNA follows: TGTGCCAGCAGTTCATGGACAGGGGCCACCTACGAGCAGTACTTC. The encoded protein is CASSSWTGATYEQYF.

The rearrangement links TRBV28 to TRBJ2-3, with D hard to call. This CDR3 is built from 14 residues. The germline gives CDR1 MDHEN, CDR2 SYDVKM. V shed 4 bases and J shed 3 bases, with 11 bases lying between them. CDR3 sequence (DNA): TGTGCCAGCAGTTCCGGCTCTTTAACAGATACGCAGTATTTT. Its protein product is CASSSGSLTDTQYF.

The chain carries TRBV28 and TRBJ1-1; tentatively, D is TRBD1 (6 bases). The ends were cut back, 6 bases at V and 0 bases at J, with 20 bases in the middle. This CDR3 region has 17 residues. Germline CDR1 MDHEN, CDR2 SYDVKM. The CDR3 bases are TGTGCCAGCAGAGGGTCGGGGAAGGGGGAAATGAACACTGAAGCTTTCTTT. Translating gives CASRGSGKGEMNTEAFF.

CDR3 nucleotide sequence: TGTGCCAGCAGCCGGGGACAGGGATCGTACAATGAGCAGTTCTTC. Residues: CASSRGQGSYNEQFF. The chain employs TRBV7-2 and TRBJ2-1, with 9 bases that match TRBD1. Germline assignment: CDR1 SGHTA and CDR2 FQGNSA. The J segment lost 4 bases and the V segment lost 5 bases, leaving 6 bases of the junction unmatched. This CDR3 is 15 amino acids long.

The chain recombines TRBV28 with TRBJ1-2; 9 bases line up with TRBD1. J lost 2 bases, V lost 4 bases, and 8 bases had no gene match. Germline V gene data show CDR1 as MDHEN and CDR2 as SYDVKM. CDR3 length: 16 amino acids. Here the CDR3 reads CASSSTGGWGNYGYTF. In nucleotides, the CDR3 is TGTGCCAGCAGTTCGACAGGGGGGTGGGGGAACTATGGCTACACCTTC.

This chain joins TRBV2 and TRBJ1-5; the D is unclear. CDR3 length: 15 amino acids. Trimming removed 6 bases at V and 5 bases at J, with 17 bases between. In germline, CDR1 is SNHLY, CDR2 FYNNEI. Here the CDR3 reads CASSGLAGTYQPQHF. In nucleotides, the CDR3 is TGTGCCAGCAGCGGGTTGGCCGGAACATATCAGCCCCAGCATTTT.

The J gene is TRBJ2-2, the V gene TRBV11-3; 10 nucleotides agree with TRBD2. This CDR3 region has 17 residues. CDR1 and CDR2 (germline): SGHNT, YENEEA. J lost 7 bases, V lost 5 bases, and 13 bases had no gene match. DNA of the CDR3: TGTGCCAGCAGCCCAGAGGGAATAGCGGGGGGCCTCGGGGAGCTGTTTTTT. Translated, it gives CASSPEGIAGGLGELFF.

The chain is built from TRBV9 and TRBJ1-6; 10 bases align to TRBD1. The V gene end was trimmed by 4 bases and the J gene end by 8 bases; junction bases not matched to a gene: 3. There are 14 residues in the CDR3. Germline CDR1 is SGDLS and CDR2 is YYNGEE. CDR3 sequence (DNA): TGTGCCAGCAGCTTCGGACAGGGGGATTCACCCCTCCACTTT. It yields the protein CASSFGQGDSPLHF.

This CDR3 reads CASSPGQGPYGYTF. The CDR3 coding sequence is TGTGCCAGCAGTCCGGGACAGGGGCCATATGGCTACACCTTC. This chain uses TRBV7-2 with TRBJ1-2; 10 nucleotides agree with TRBD1. The CDR3 contains 14 residues. V shed 6 bases and J 5 bases; nucleotides not matched to a gene: 6. The germline gives CDR1 SGHTA, CDR2 FQGNSA.

The CDR3 nucleotides are TGTGCCAGCAGGAGACAGGGCGTAGCTGAAGCTTTCTTT. Its protein product is CASRRQGVAEAFF. The chain employs TRBV28 and TRBJ1-1; 7 bases align to TRBD1. This CDR3 comprises 13 residues. Germline CDR1 is MDHEN and CDR2 is SYDVKM. With 6 bases clipped from V and 6 bases from J, the junction kept 7 bases outside the gene matches.

This chain links TRBV5-4 with TRBJ2-7; D call uncertain. The CDR3 is made up of 16 amino acids. Germline lookup yields CDR1 SGHNT and CDR2 YYREEE (reference sequence). V was clipped by 0 bases and J by 1 base, with 14 bases between them. The CDR3 reads CASSLGRGPRSYEQYF. The CDR3 DNA reads as TGTGCCAGCAGCTTGGGTAGAGGCCCAAGATCCTACGAGCAGTACTTC.

The chain recombines TRBV7-2 with TRBJ2-3; D possibly corresponds to TRBD1 (6 bases). V lost 1 base and J 5 bases, leaving 10 bases between the germline ends. This CDR3 comprises 14 residues. Germline CDR1 and CDR2: SGHTA and FQGNSA. The CDR3 coding sequence is TGTGCCAGCAGCTTAGACAGGGTGAGAGATACGCAGTATTTT. Its translation: CASSLDRVRDTQYF. The full variable domain, with the rest looked up from reference TRBV7-2 and TRBJ2-3, is GAGVSQSPSNKVTEKGKDVELRCDPISGHTALYWYRQSLGQGLEFLIYFQGNSAPDKSGLPSDRFSAERTGGSVSTLTIQRTQQEDSAVYLCASSLDRVRDTQYFGPGTRLTVL.